This TCR beta chain emerged from a study of molecular identifiers for immune sequencing clone quantification. Naive CD8 T cells underwent sorting with the CD8+CD4-CCR7+CD45RA+ definition. A word on this clonotype: Its antigen is not known.

The CDR3 contains 17 residues. V was pared by 5 bases and J by 3 bases, with 14 bases of the junction left unmatched. Germline CDR1 PRHDT, CDR2 FYEKMQ (reference sequence). TCRdb reprocessed the PCR reads via MiXCR and lists one record per CDR3 protein. Of about 500,000 distinct CDR3 sequences listed, over 20% are singletons. Whole-study results and caveats: Among effectors, clones above 20 RNA copies held over 97% of molecules; among naive cells, under 1%.

The sequenced sample was naive CD8+ T cells from blood, with Jurkat cell RNA spiked in. Documented subset: FACS-sorted CD8+CD4-CCR7+CD45RA+ naive T cells. This sequence joins TRBV13 and TRBJ1-2; 8 nucleotides agree with TRBD1. This TCR derives from a human donor in good health. Some libraries in this study had Jurkat cell RNA spiked in. The CDR3 sequence: CASSPDLTGAEDYGYTF. DNA of the CDR3: TGTGCCAGCAGCCCCGACTTGACAGGGGCGGAGGACTATGGCTACACCTTC. Using reference TRBV13 and TRBJ1-2 for the parts outside the CDR3, the full variable domain is AAGVIQSPRHLIKEKRETATLKCYPIPRHDTVYWYQQGPGQDPQFLISFYEKMQSDKGSIPDRFSAQQFSDYHSELNMSSLELGDSALYFCASSPDLTGAEDYGYTFGSGTRLTVV.